Given below is one T cell receptor (beta chain) in context. The data belong to a study of T cell changes during pregnancy in multiple sclerosis. Some clones are missing from TCRdb's copy, which holds only in-frame ones; the method was immunoSEQ multiplex PCR. The repertoire holds some 60,000 clones, roughly nine tenths seen once, with 0.6% to 0.8% in the top ten. The CDR3 contains 16 residues. The germline CDR1 and CDR2 sequences are MGHRA and YSYEKL. Deletions cut 4 bases from V and 3 bases from J, with 16 bases between. The chain has TRBV4-1 and TRBJ2-4, with D possibly TRBD2 on 5 matching bases. The TCR was taken from a female donor with multiple sclerosis, enrolled in a pregnancy study. The specimen comprised CD4+ T cells from peripheral blood mononuclear cells, sampled in the first trimester of pregnancy. This CDR3 reads CASSPPGLRDKNIQYF. The DNA for the CDR3 is TGCGCCAGCAGCCCTCCCGGATTGAGGGACAAAAACATTCAGTACTTC.